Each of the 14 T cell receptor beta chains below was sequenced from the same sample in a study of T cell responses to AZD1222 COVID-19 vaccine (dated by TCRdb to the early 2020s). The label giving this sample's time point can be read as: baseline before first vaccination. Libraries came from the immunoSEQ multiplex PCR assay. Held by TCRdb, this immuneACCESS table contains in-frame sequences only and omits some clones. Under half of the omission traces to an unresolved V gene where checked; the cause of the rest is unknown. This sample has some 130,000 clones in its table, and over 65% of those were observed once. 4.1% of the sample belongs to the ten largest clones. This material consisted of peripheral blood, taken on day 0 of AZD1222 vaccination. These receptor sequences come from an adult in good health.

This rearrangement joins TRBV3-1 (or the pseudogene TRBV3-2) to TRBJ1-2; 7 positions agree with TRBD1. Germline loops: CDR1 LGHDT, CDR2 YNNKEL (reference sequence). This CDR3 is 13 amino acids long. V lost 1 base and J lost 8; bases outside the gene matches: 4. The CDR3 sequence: CASSQGQGVGYTF. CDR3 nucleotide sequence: TGTGCCAGCAGCCAAGGGCAGGGGGTCGGCTACACCTTC.

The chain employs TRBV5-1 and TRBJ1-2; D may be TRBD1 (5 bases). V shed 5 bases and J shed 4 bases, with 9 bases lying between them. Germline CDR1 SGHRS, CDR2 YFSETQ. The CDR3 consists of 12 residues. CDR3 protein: CASREGSYGYTF. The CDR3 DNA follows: TGCGCCAGCAGGGAGGGGTCCTATGGCTACACCTTC.

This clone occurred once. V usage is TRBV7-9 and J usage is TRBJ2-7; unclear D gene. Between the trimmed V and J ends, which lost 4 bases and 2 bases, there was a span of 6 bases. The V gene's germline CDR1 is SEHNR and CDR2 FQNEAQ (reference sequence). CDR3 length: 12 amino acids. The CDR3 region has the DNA TGTGCCAGCAGCTCCGCAGCCTACGAGCAGTACTTC. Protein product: CASSSAAYEQYF.

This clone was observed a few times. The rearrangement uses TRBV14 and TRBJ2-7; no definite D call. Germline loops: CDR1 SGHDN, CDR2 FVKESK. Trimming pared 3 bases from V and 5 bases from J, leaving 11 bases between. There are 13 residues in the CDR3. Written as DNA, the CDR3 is TGTGCCAGCAGCCATCTAGTCCCCCACGAGCAGTACTTC. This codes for CASSHLVPHEQYF. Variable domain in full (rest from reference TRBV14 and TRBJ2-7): EAGVTQFPSHSVIEKGQTVTLRCDPISGHDNLYWYRRVMGKEIKFLLHFVKESKQDESGMPNNRFLAERTGGTYSTLKVQPAELEDSGVYFCASSHLVPHEQYFGPGTRLTVT.

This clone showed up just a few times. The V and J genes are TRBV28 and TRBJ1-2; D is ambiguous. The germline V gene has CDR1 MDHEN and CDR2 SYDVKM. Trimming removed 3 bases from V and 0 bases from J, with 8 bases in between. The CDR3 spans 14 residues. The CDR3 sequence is CASSLSPPNYGYTF. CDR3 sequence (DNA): TGTGCCAGCAGTTTGTCACCCCCTAACTATGGCTACACCTTC.

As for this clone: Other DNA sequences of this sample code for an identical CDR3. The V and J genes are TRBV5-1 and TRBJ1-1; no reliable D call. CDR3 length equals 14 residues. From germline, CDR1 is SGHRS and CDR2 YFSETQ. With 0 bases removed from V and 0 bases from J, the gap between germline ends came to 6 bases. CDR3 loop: CASSLASLNTEAFF. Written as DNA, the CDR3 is TGCGCCAGCAGCTTGGCCAGTCTGAACACTGAAGCTTTCTTT.

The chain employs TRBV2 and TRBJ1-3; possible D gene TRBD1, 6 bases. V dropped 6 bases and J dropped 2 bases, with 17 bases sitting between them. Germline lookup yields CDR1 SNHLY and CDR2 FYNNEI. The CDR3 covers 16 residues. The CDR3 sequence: CASRADVRGTGNTIYF. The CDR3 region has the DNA TGTGCCAGCAGGGCGGACGTGAGGGGGACTGGAAACACCATATATTTT.

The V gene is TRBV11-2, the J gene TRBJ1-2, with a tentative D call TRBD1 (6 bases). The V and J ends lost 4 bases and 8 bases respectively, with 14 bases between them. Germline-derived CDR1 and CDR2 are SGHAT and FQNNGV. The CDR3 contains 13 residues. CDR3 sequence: CASSSGVVGGYTF. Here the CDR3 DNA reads TGTGCCAGCAGCTCAGGGGTAGTCGGGGGCTACACCTTC.

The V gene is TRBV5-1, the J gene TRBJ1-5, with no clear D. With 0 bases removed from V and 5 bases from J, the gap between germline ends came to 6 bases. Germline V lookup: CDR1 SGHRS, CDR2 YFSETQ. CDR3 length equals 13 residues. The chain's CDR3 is CASSLDSYQPQHF. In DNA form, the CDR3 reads TGCGCCAGCAGCTTGGATAGTTATCAGCCCCAGCATTTT. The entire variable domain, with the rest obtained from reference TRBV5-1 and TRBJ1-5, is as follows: KAGVTQTPRYLIKTRGQQVTLSCSPISGHRSVSWYQQTPGQGLQFLFEYFSETQRNKGNFPGRFSGRQFSNSRSEMNVSTLELGDSALYLCASSLDSYQPQHFGDGTRLSIL.

CDR3: CASRGGSINQPQHF. CDR3 nucleotides: TGTGCCAGCAGGGGCGGGTCAATAAATCAGCCCCAGCATTTT. The rearrangement links TRBV27 to TRBJ1-5; no reliable D call. The CDR3 spans 14 residues. V lost 6 bases and J lost 4, with 13 bases in between. CDR1 is MNHEY, CDR2 SMNVEV, per germline (reference sequence).

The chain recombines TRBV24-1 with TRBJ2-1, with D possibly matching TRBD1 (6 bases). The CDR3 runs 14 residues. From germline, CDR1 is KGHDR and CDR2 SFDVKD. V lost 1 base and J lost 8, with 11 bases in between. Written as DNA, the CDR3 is TGTGCCACCAGTGATTTTCCCCCAGGGGATGAGCAGTTCTTC. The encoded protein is CATSDFPPGDEQFF.

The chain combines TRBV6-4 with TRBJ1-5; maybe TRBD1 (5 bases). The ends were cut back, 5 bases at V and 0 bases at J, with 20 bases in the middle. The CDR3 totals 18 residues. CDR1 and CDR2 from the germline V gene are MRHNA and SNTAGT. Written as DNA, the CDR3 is TGTGCCAGCAGTCTCCACACCATAATTGGGGGTAGCAATCAGCCCCAGCATTTT. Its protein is CASSLHTIIGGSNQPQHF.

The CDR3, as DNA: TGTGCCAGCAGTCCGACAGGGTTTAGCAATCAGCCCCAGCATTTT. It yields the protein CASSPTGFSNQPQHF. The rearrangement uses TRBV9 and TRBJ1-5; 7 nucleotides agree with TRBD1. CDR1 is SGDLS and CDR2 is YYNGEE in the germline V gene. This CDR3 is 15 amino acids long. V gave up 5 bases and J gave up 0 bases; unmatched junction bases: 5.

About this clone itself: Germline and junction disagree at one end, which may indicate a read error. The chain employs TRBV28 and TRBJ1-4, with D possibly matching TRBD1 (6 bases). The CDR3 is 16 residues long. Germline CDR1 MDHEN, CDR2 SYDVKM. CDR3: CVSRGARRATNEKLFF. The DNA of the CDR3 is TGTGTCAGCAGGGGTGCTCGGAGGGCAACTAATGAAAAACTGTTTTTT.